The 6 T cell receptor beta chains reported below all come from one sample, sequenced in a study of post-analysis software for immune sequencing data. Study-wide findings and caveats: Relative to controls, patients had a few TRBV segments at higher frequency, with TRBV5-6, TRBV5-1 and TRBV20-1 among these.

Unique molecular identifiers were built into the TCR beta cDNA libraries. TCRdb passed the PCR reads through MiXCR, listing each CDR3 protein once. Among roughly 870,000 distinct CDR3 sequences listed, roughly 50% were seen once. Which antigens these TCRs recognize remains unknown. Sequenced: blood. All receptors come from a girl aged 10-17 years with multiple sclerosis.

This chain uses TRBV29-1 with TRBJ2-1; D is possibly TRBD2 (6 bases). Germline CDR1 SQVTM, CDR2 ANQGSEA. This CDR3 is 14 amino acids long. Between the trimmed V and J ends, which lost 3 bases and 4 bases, there was a span of 13 bases. The CDR3 here is CSVDGLTEYNEQFF. CDR3 coding DNA: TGCAGCGTTGACGGACTAACGGAGTACAATGAGCAGTTCTTC.

V gene TRBV6-6 combines with J gene TRBJ1-5; 9 bases line up with TRBD1. J gave up 5 bases and V 10 bases, and 3 bases lay outside the gene matches. The CDR3 sequence is 12 residues long. The germline gives CDR1 MNHNY, CDR2 SVGAGI (reference sequence). CDR3 protein: CAMGQGDQPQHF. CDR3 sequence (DNA): TGTGCCATGGGACAGGGCGATCAGCCCCAGCATTTT.

The J gene is TRBJ1-1, the V gene TRBV2; unclear D gene. CDR1 is SNHLY and CDR2 is FYNNEI in the germline V gene. The length of the CDR3 is 13 residues. Between the trimmed V and J ends, which lost 7 bases and 8 bases, there was a span of 17 bases. CDR3: CASTPNGLTEAFF. CDR3 sequence (DNA): TGTGCCAGCACCCCGAACGGCTTAACAGAAGCTTTCTTT. Together with reference TRBV2 and TRBJ1-1, the CDR3 gives the full variable domain: EPEVTQTPSHQVTQMGQEVILRCVPISNHLYFYWYRQILGQKVEFLVSFYNNEISEKSEIFDDQFSVERPDGSNFTLKIRSTKLEDSAMYFCASTPNGLTEAFFGQGTRLTVV.

In this sample, this clonotype turned up a few times. The J gene is TRBJ2-7, the V gene TRBV7-9, with D perhaps TRBD1 (6 bases). Trimming pared 0 bases from V and 6 bases from J, leaving 15 bases between. Germline lookup yields CDR1 SEHNR and CDR2 FQNEAQ (reference sequence). There are 15 residues in the CDR3. CDR3 sequence reads: CASSLAGPGVIEQYF. As DNA, the CDR3 is TGTGCCAGCAGCTTAGCGGGTCCAGGGGTCATCGAGCAGTACTTC.

The rearrangement links TRBV7-3 to TRBJ1-2; D remains unclear. There are 14 residues in the CDR3. CDR1 SGHTA and CDR2 FQGTGA come from the germline V gene. V was trimmed by 5 bases and J by 4 bases, leaving 14 bases between them. The CDR3: CASSRNPGSYGYTF. CDR3 nucleotide sequence: TGTGCCAGCAGCAGGAATCCCGGGTCCTATGGCTACACCTTC.

The V call is TRBV11-2, the J call TRBJ2-7; TRBD2 is a possible D gene (6 bases). Germline CDR1 SGHAT, CDR2 FQNNGV. The CDR3 loop spans 15 amino acids. Trimming left V 5 bases short and J 4 bases short, with 18 bases between. The CDR3 DNA reads as TGTGCCAGCAGCCCCGATTGGGGGAGGACATACGAGCAGTACTTC. Amino acid sequence: CASSPDWGRTYEQYF.